The 18 T cell receptor beta chains listed next were all sequenced from one sample in a study of T cell responses to AZD1222 COVID-19 vaccine. Method: immunoSEQ multiplex PCR; TCRdb's copy keeps in-frame clones and lacks some. This table has around 200,000 clones, 85% to 95% appearing once. The sequencing used peripheral blood, collected on day 0 of AZD1222 vaccination. Receptors originate from an adult in good health.

The rearrangement joins TRBV27 to TRBJ1-5, with a possible D match to TRBD1 (6 bases). V lost 8 bases to trimming and J lost 1 base, with 12 bases between them. The CDR3 loop spans 14 amino acids. Germline assignment: CDR1 MNHEY and CDR2 SMNVEV (reference sequence). The CDR3 nucleotides are TGTGCCAGCGGGCAGGGGCACAGCAATCAGCCCCAGCATTTT. Encoded protein: CASGQGHSNQPQHF.

V gene TRBV6-6 combines with J gene TRBJ1-2; TRBD1 is a possible D gene (5 bases). This CDR3 has 15 amino acids. Germline V gene lookup returns CDR1 MNHNY and CDR2 SVGAGI (reference sequence). Trimming pared 4 bases from V and 3 bases from J, leaving 15 bases between. Written as DNA, the CDR3 is TGTGCCAGCAGTTCGGCGGCAGCGGGGGACTATGGCTACACCTTC. Translated, it gives CASSSAAAGDYGYTF.

The gene calls are TRBV19 and TRBJ2-3, with a possible D match to TRBD1 (5 bases). This CDR3 is built from 14 residues. Trimming pared 3 bases from V and 13 bases from J, leaving 20 bases between. CDR1 is LNHDA and CDR2 is SQIVND in the germline V gene (reference sequence). The CDR3, as DNA: TGTGCCAGTAGTATGTCAGGGTCGGGTGAATCTAAGTATTTT. Its translation is CASSMSGSGESKYF.

The chain employs TRBV4-1 and TRBJ1-2; D gene ambiguous. The CDR3 extends over 18 amino acids. The ends were cut back, 4 bases at V and 1 base at J, with 22 bases in the middle. Germline loops: CDR1 MGHRA, CDR2 YSYEKL. The CDR3, as DNA: TGCGCCAGCAGCCGCTCCGGAAGGGCCAGCCTCCTTAACTATGGCTACACCTTC. This translates into CASSRSGRASLLNYGYTF.

This rearrangement joins TRBV3-1 (or the pseudogene TRBV3-2) to TRBJ1-2; no definite D call. The germline V and J ends were trimmed by 5 bases and 10 bases, with 17 bases remaining between them. The CDR3 extends over 13 amino acids. CDR1 LGHDT and CDR2 YNNKEL come from the germline V gene (reference sequence). The DNA of the CDR3 is TGTGCCAGCAGCGCCCTGGCCGCCAGTTACTACACCTTC. This encodes CASSALAASYYTF.

This chain connects TRBV7-8 to TRBJ2-1, with TRBD2 identical over 8 bases. Germline CDR1 SGHVS, CDR2 FQNEAQ. This CDR3 has 16 residues. The V and J ends lost 5 bases and 10 bases, in that order; junction bases with no gene match: 16. CDR3: CASSPSVAGLGGEQFF. CDR3 in DNA: TGTGCCAGCAGCCCCAGTGTAGCGGGGCTCGGTGGGGAGCAGTTCTTC. Drawing the rest from reference TRBV7-8 and TRBJ2-1, the complete variable domain is GAGVSQSPRYKVAKRGQDVALRCDPISGHVSLFWYQQALGQGPEFLTYFQNEAQLDKSGLPSDRFFAERPEGSVSTLKIQRTQQEDSAVYLCASSPSVAGLGGEQFFGPGTRLTVL.

This chain joins TRBV20-1 and TRBJ1-5; 9 bases map to TRBD1. The J segment lost 7 bases and the V segment lost 3 bases, leaving 10 bases of the junction unmatched. The germline gives CDR1 DFQATT, CDR2 SNEGSKA (reference sequence). There are 15 residues in the CDR3. CDR3 coding DNA: TGCAGTGCTAGTTCGTCCCGGACAGGGGTGCAGCCCCAGCATTTT. Translated, it gives CSASSSRTGVQPQHF.

The chain couples TRBV2 to TRBJ1-2; D remains ambiguous. Germline loops: CDR1 SNHLY, CDR2 FYNNEI. V dropped 7 bases and J dropped 7 bases, with 16 bases sitting between them. This CDR3 region has 13 residues. As DNA, the CDR3 is TGTGCCAGCAAATCGGAGCGGGGAAGTGGCTACACCTTC. As protein: CASKSERGSGYTF.

The chain carries TRBV19 and TRBJ2-7; no reliable D call. CDR3 length: 13 residues. The germline gives CDR1 LNHDA, CDR2 SQIVND (reference sequence). V was pared by 5 bases and J by 6 bases, with 14 bases between. As DNA, the CDR3 is TGTGCCAGTAGTTTCGGGCCTCTCGCCGAGCAGTACTTC. It translates to CASSFGPLAEQYF.

This clone was seen just once. One end of the junction does not line up with germline, which may come from a read error. The rearrangement joins TRBV20-1 to TRBJ1-2; 7 positions match TRBD1. The CDR3 length is 11 residues. Germline V gene lookup returns CDR1 DFQATT and CDR2 SNEGSKA (reference sequence). In nucleotides, the CDR3 is TGCAGTGCTCACCGGGACAGCGGGCCCTCCTTC. Translated, it gives CSAHRDSGPSF.

The chain joins TRBV29-1 to TRBJ1-2, with D tentatively TRBD1 (6 bases). The CDR3 consists of 17 residues. Trimming took off 6 bases at V and 4 bases at J, with 27 bases between the two ends. Germline V gene data show CDR1 as SQVTM and CDR2 as ANQGSEA. The CDR3 DNA reads TGCAGCGTCGGTTGGGTACCCCTGGGACAAACCACCTATGGCTACACCTTC. This codes for CSVGWVPLGQTTYGYTF.

The rearrangement uses TRBV5-6 and TRBJ2-7, with D hard to call. The V end was cut by 2 bases, the J end by 4 bases, with 10 bases between. CDR1 and CDR2 (germline): SGHDT, YYEEEE. The CDR3 length is 13 residues. CDR3 residues: CASSFEKVYEQYF. The CDR3 coding sequence is TGTGCCAGCAGCTTCGAGAAGGTTTACGAGCAGTACTTC. Full variable domain (remainder filled in from reference TRBV5-6 and TRBJ2-7): DAGVTQSPTHLIKTRGQQVTLRCSPKSGHDTVSWYQQALGQGPQFIFQYYEEEERQRGNFPDRFSGHQFPNYSSELNVNALLLGDSALYLCASSFEKVYEQYFGPGTRLTVT.

This chain joins TRBV11-2 and TRBJ2-1, with TRBD2 matching over 7 bases. CDR1 SGHAT and CDR2 FQNNGV come from the germline V gene. The CDR3 length is 16 residues. V was clipped by 4 bases and J by 3 bases; unmatched bases: 9. The CDR3 DNA follows: TGTGCCAGCAGCTCGATAGGAGCGGGACGCTACAATGAGCAGTTCTTC. Translation gives CASSSIGAGRYNEQFF. Full variable domain (missing parts from reference TRBV11-2 and TRBJ2-1): EAGVAQSPRYKIIEKRQSVAFWCNPISGHATLYWYQQILGQGPKLLIQFQNNGVVDDSQLPKDRFSAERLKGVDSTLKIQPAKLEDSAVYLCASSSIGAGRYNEQFFGPGTRLTVL.

The rearrangement links TRBV2 to TRBJ2-5; D gene uncertain. Trimming took off 6 bases at V and 5 bases at J, with 13 bases between the two ends. Looked up from germline, CDR1 is SNHLY and CDR2 is FYNNEI. This CDR3 comprises 13 residues. Written as DNA, the CDR3 is TGTGCCAGCAGCAAAGGGAAATCGGAGACCCAGTACTTC. Protein product: CASSKGKSETQYF.

The genes are TRBV5-4 and TRBJ1-1; 8 bases match TRBD1. CDR1 and CDR2 (germline): SGHNT, YYREEE (reference sequence). The CDR3 consists of 13 residues. J lost 0 bases, V lost 10 bases, and 5 bases had no gene match. The CDR3 reads CAGGTGMNTEAFF. The CDR3 nucleotides read TGTGCCGGCGGGACAGGAATGAACACTGAAGCTTTCTTT.

This sequence joins TRBV29-1 and TRBJ1-2; perhaps TRBD1 as D (6 bases). Trimming shortened V by 7 bases and J by 2 bases, and 14 bases separated the two germline ends. CDR3 length: 13 amino acids. Germline V gives CDR1 SQVTM, CDR2 ANQGSEA. The CDR3 here is CSAWSRGNYGYTF. CDR3 bases: TGCAGCGCATGGTCCAGGGGAAACTATGGCTACACCTTC.

The V and J genes are TRBV19 and TRBJ1-4, with TRBD1 matching over 7 bases. Germline V CDR1 and CDR2: LNHDA, SQIVND (reference sequence). The CDR3 has 16 residues. V lost 6 bases and J lost 2; bases outside the gene matches: 9. The CDR3 here is CASSRQGGFTNEKLFF. CDR3 bases: TGTGCCAGTAGCAGACAGGGTGGTTTCACTAATGAAAAACTGTTTTTT.

The CDR3 spells CASSPSGVRSPLHF. CDR3 DNA: TGTGCCAGCAGCCCTAGCGGGGTAAGGTCACCCCTCCACTTT. This rearrangement joins TRBV7-2 to TRBJ1-6; unclear D gene. The CDR3 loop spans 14 amino acids. CDR1 and CDR2 (germline): SGHTA, FQGNSA. Trimming left V 5 bases short and J 10 bases short, with 15 bases between.